The 15 T cell receptor beta chains listed next were all sequenced from one sample in a study of T cells in Graves' hyperthyroidism and ophthalmopathy. RNA transcripts were the template for amplifying TCR beta CDR3 regions. The HTBI primer set drove a first-round RT-PCR of the TCR CDR3. Each CDR3 protein gets one entry after TCRdb re-called the multiplex PCR reads with MiXCR. The table lists roughly 840,000 distinct CDR3 sequences, 35% to 40% of them singletons. The sequencing sample was made of blood. These receptor sequences come from a man between 18 and 29 years old with Graves' hyperthyroidism.

This rearrangement joins TRBV13 to TRBJ2-7; 9 bases are a match to TRBD2. Germline values: CDR1 PRHDT, CDR2 FYEKMQ (reference sequence). The V and J ends lost 4 bases and 1 base, in that order; junction bases with no gene match: 5. The CDR3 runs 15 residues. DNA of the CDR3: TGTGCCAGCAGCTCAAAGCGGGGGGCTTCCTACGAGCAGTACTTC. It translates to CASSSKRGASYEQYF.

The chain combines TRBV19 with TRBJ1-2; no reliable D call. CDR3 length: 13 amino acids. V gave up 5 bases and J gave up 3 bases, with 10 bases separating them. Germline lookup yields CDR1 LNHDA and CDR2 SQIVND (reference sequence). Here the CDR3 reads CASSVVGHYGYTF. CDR3 DNA sequence: TGTGCCAGTAGTGTGGTTGGACACTATGGCTACACCTTC.

The V call is TRBV10-3, the J call TRBJ2-5; TRBD2 matches at 8 bases. Germline V gene data show CDR1 as ENHRY and CDR2 as SYGVKD. V shed 4 bases, J shed 7 bases, and the junction held 14 bases outside the gene matches. The CDR3 has 16 residues. CDR3 nucleotides: TGTGCCATCAGTGGTGTCCCGGGAGGGCTTTCCGGGACCCAGTACTTC. Protein sequence: CAISGVPGGLSGTQYF.

The chain joins TRBV6-5 to TRBJ1-2; D not resolved. The CDR3 loop spans 14 amino acids. V was trimmed by 3 bases and J by 5 bases, leaving 13 bases between them. The germline V gene encodes CDR1 MNHEY and CDR2 SVGAGI. CDR3 DNA: TGTGCCAGCAGTTATCTTGCAACGGGGTATGGCTACACCTTC. Its translation is CASSYLATGYGYTF.

The chain links TRBV12-3 or TRBV12-4 to TRBJ2-2, with 8 bases matching TRBD1. Unmatched junction bases numbered 4, after V lost 6 bases and J lost 1 base. The CDR3 covers 15 residues. DNA for the CDR3: TGTGCCAGCAGCAACGGGACAGGGAACACCGGGGAGCTGTTTTTT. Protein product: CASSNGTGNTGELFF.

This clonotype was picked up a small number of times. This chain uses TRBV20-1 with TRBJ2-5, with 7 nucleotides matching TRBD1. V lost 5 bases, J lost 1 base, and 4 bases stayed unmatched. Germline V gene lookup returns CDR1 DFQATT and CDR2 SNEGSKA (reference sequence). There are 13 residues in the CDR3. Written as DNA, the CDR3 is TGCAGTGCTGCGACAGGGTTCCAAGAGACCCAGTACTTC. Encoded protein: CSAATGFQETQYF.

This clonotype was recorded many times. The chain has TRBV5-1 and TRBJ1-5; D is unclear. V was shortened by 0 bases and J by 1 base, with 8 bases between the two germline ends. Germline CDR1 and CDR2: SGHRS and YFSETQ. The CDR3 spans 15 residues. CDR3 sequence (DNA): TGCGCCAGCAGCTTGGCCGGGGAGAGCAATCAGCCCCAGCATTTT. This encodes CASSLAGESNQPQHF. Using reference TRBV5-1 and TRBJ1-5 for the parts outside the CDR3, the full variable domain is KAGVTQTPRYLIKTRGQQVTLSCSPISGHRSVSWYQQTPGQGLQFLFEYFSETQRNKGNFPGRFSGRQFSNSRSEMNVSTLELGDSALYLCASSLAGESNQPQHFGDGTRLSIL.

A few counts support this clonotype. The CDR3 bases are TGTGCCAGCAGCGTAGCGGGAGGGCTCGGTGAGCAGTACTTC. Translating it yields CASSVAGGLGEQYF. The rearrangement joins TRBV9 to TRBJ2-7, with 8 bases lining up with TRBD2. With V trimmed by 0 bases and J by 7 bases, 6 bases remained unmatched. The germline V gene has CDR1 SGDLS and CDR2 YYNGEE. CDR3 length: 14 amino acids.

The chain uses TRBV29-1 and TRBJ2-5; 7 bases map to TRBD2. V lost 7 bases and J lost 4; bases outside the gene matches: 9. Germline V gene data show CDR1 as SQVTM and CDR2 as ANQGSEA. The CDR3 contains 13 residues. In DNA form, the CDR3 reads TGCAGCGCCCTGGGGGGGTCGGGAGAGACCCAGTACTTC. As protein: CSALGGSGETQYF. Looking up the rest from reference TRBV29-1 and TRBJ2-5 gives the full variable domain: SAVISQKPSRDICQRGTSLTIQCQVDSQVTMMFWYRQQPGQSLTLIATANQGSEATYESGFVIDKFPISRPNLTFSTLTVSNMSPEDSSIYLCSALGGSGETQYFGPGTRLLVL.

This clonotype was recorded many times. The chain has TRBV10-3 and TRBJ2-2; D unclear. The CDR3 loop spans 13 amino acids. The germline V and J ends were trimmed by 5 bases and 5 bases, with 9 bases remaining between them. Germline V CDR1 and CDR2: ENHRY, SYGVKD. CDR3 region: CAISTDGTGELFF. In DNA, the CDR3 is TGTGCCATCAGTACGGACGGGACCGGGGAGCTGTTTTTT.

The rearrangement links TRBV12-3 or TRBV12-4 to TRBJ2-7; 12 bases are a match to TRBD2. The CDR3 extends over 17 amino acids. The ends lost 4 bases at V and 3 bases at J; junction bases unmatched: 10. The CDR3 here is CASSSRGLAGRGYEQYF. CDR3 DNA sequence: TGTGCCAGCAGTTCTAGGGGACTAGCGGGTCGGGGCTACGAGCAGTACTTC.

The rearrangement uses TRBV12-3 or TRBV12-4 and TRBJ1-5; no reliable D call. The CDR3 has 13 amino acids. V was cut by 2 bases and J by 9 bases, with 11 bases left in between. In DNA form, the CDR3 reads TGTGCCAGCAGTTTAAATTTAAAGAGGCCCCAGCATTTT. Its translation: CASSLNLKRPQHF.

This clonotype was picked up a small number of times. The CDR3 nucleotides read TGCAGTGCTAGTGGGGGCCATTACGAGCAGTACTTC. Residues: CSASGGHYEQYF. V and J are TRBV20-1 and TRBJ2-7; D may be TRBD1 (6 bases). V was trimmed by 3 bases and J by 4 bases, leaving 10 bases between them. Germline V gene sequence: CDR1 DFQATT, CDR2 SNEGSKA (reference sequence). CDR3 length: 12 amino acids.

The table lists this clonotype with many counts. The chain links TRBV29-1 to TRBJ2-5, with a possible D match to TRBD1 (6 bases). Germline V gene data show CDR1 as SQVTM and CDR2 as ANQGSEA. The CDR3 is made up of 11 amino acids. V was cut by 5 bases and J by 4 bases, with 8 bases left in between. CDR3 in amino acids: CSVYRVETQYF. CDR3 sequence (DNA): TGCAGCGTTTACAGGGTAGAGACCCAGTACTTC.

Many counts were recorded for this clonotype. This rearrangement joins TRBV2 to TRBJ1-1, with TRBD1 as a possible D gene (6 bases). The germline V gene has CDR1 SNHLY and CDR2 FYNNEI. This CDR3 is 14 amino acids long. The ends were cut back, 8 bases at V and 1 base at J, with 14 bases in the middle. As DNA, the CDR3 is TGTGCCAGCTTCCGGGGGCGAACGAACACTGAAGCTTTCTTT. Encoded protein: CASFRGRTNTEAFF.